This is a list of T cell receptor beta chains from one sample in a study of blood T cell repertoires in COVID-19. Measured with immunoSEQ multiplex PCR; TCRdb has only the in-frame clones, and not every one. Here the sample spans about 100,000 clones, 90% to 95% being singletons. The sequencing sample was made of peripheral blood. These receptors were taken from a man aged 55 to 70 with acute or convalescent COVID-19. Both conserved end residues are part of each CDR3. The D gene is left open where the match is weak. Size tells how often a clone was seen (once, few, many) or the class of an expanded clone, and some rows leave it out.

J gene	D gene	clone size	V gene	CDR3 protein	CDR3 DNA
TRBJ1-2	TRBD1	NA	TRBV16	CASSQSGGGGGGYTF	TGTGCCAGCAGCCAATCTGGCGGAGGGGGCGGTGGCTACACCTTC
TRBJ2-7	TRBD2	NA	TRBV3-1/TRBV3-2	CASTRTSGYEQYF	TGTGCCAGCACCCGGACTAGCGGCTACGAGCAGTACTTC
TRBJ1-4	NA	NA	TRBV6-5	CASSSSGLNEKLFF	TGTGCCAGCAGTTCTAGCGGATTAAATGAAAAACTGTTTTTT
TRBJ2-2	NA	few	TRBV2	CASSDSVLWTGELFF	TGTGCCAGCAGTGATTCGGTATTATGGACCGGGGAGCTGTTTTTT
TRBJ2-3	TRBD2	NA	TRBV24-1	CATSESGLAGNTDTQYF	TGTGCCACCAGTGAATCCGGACTAGCGGGGAACACAGATACGCAGTATTTT
TRBJ1-5	NA	few	TRBV5-1	CASAFTPNQPQHF	TGCGCCAGTGCGTTCACTCCTAATCAGCCCCAGCATTTT
TRBJ1-6	NA	NA	TRBV12-5	CASGSAGGSYNSPLHF	TGTGCTAGTGGTTCGGCCGGAGGGTCCTATAATTCACCCCTCCACTTT
TRBJ1-1	NA	once	TRBV19	CASRGWRRNTEAFF	TGTGCCAGTAGAGGTTGGAGACGGAACACTGAAGCTTTCTTT
TRBJ2-1	NA	NA	TRBV11-3	CASSFLGGGRYNEQFF	TGTGCCAGCAGCTTTCTAGGGGGTGGTCGGTACAATGAGCAGTTCTTC
TRBJ2-1	TRBD2	NA	TRBV27	CASSLPREGRYEQFF	TGTGCCAGCAGTCTCCCCCGGGAGGGCCGATATGAGCAGTTCTTC
TRBJ2-7	TRBD2	NA	TRBV6-5	CASRNEGTREQYF	TGTGCCAGCAGGAACGAAGGGACTAGGGAGCAGTACTTC
TRBJ1-2	TRBD1	NA	TRBV5-1	CASSLAPWDRATYGYTF	TGCGCCAGCAGCTTGGCCCCTTGGGACAGGGCTACCTATGGCTACACCTTC
TRBJ1-6	TRBD1	few	TRBV29-1	CSVQGQGNSPLHF	TGCAGCGTTCAGGGACAGGGAAATTCACCCCTCCACTTT
TRBJ1-5	TRBD1	few	TRBV6-1	CASSDGQGLAQHF	TGTGCCAGCAGTGATGGACAGGGGCTCGCCCAGCATTTT
TRBJ2-1	TRBD2	NA	TRBV7-9	CASSLWMGGGRGFNEQFF	TGTGCCAGCAGCTTATGGATGGGAGGCGGGAGGGGATTCAATGAGCAGTTCTTC
TRBJ1-6	TRBD1	NA	TRBV5-1	CASSPRGQALNSYNSPLHF	TGCGCCAGCAGCCCCAGGGGACAGGCCCTTAACTCCTATAATTCACCCCTCCACTTT
TRBJ1-2	TRBD1	once	TRBV9	CASSGSLDRGQGYTF	TGTGCCAGCAGCGGATCCTTAGACAGGGGACAAGGCTACACCTTC
TRBJ2-1	TRBD2	NA	TRBV6-2/TRBV6-3	CASSERGSSYNEQFF	TGTGCCAGCAGTGAGCGGGGAAGCTCCTACAATGAGCAGTTCTTC
TRBJ2-3	NA	NA	TRBV3-1/TRBV3-2	CASSQTAASTDTQYF	TGTGCCAGCAGCCAAACGGCGGCTAGCACAGATACGCAGTATTTT
TRBJ2-1	TRBD2	NA	TRBV19	CASTPIQTSGSLQSEQFF	TGTGCCAGTACCCCAATCCAGACTAGCGGGAGCCTCCAATCTGAGCAGTTCTTC
TRBJ1-6	NA	NA	TRBV19	CASSISKSGSSPLHF	TGTGCCAGTAGTATAAGCAAGTCTGGTAGTTCACCCCTCCACTTT
TRBJ1-6	NA	NA	TRBV15	CATSRRREQSPLHF	TGTGCCACCAGCAGACGAAGAGAGCAATCACCCCTCCACTTT
TRBJ2-1	TRBD2	NA	TRBV5-4	CASSRQLAGAFYEQFF	TGTGCCAGCAGTCGTCAACTAGCGGGAGCTTTCTATGAGCAGTTCTTC
TRBJ2-3	TRBD1	NA	TRBV19	CASSRRQGAGTDTQYF	TGTGCCAGTAGTAGACGACAGGGGGCTGGCACAGATACGCAGTATTTT
TRBJ1-2	TRBD1	NA	TRBV7-9	CASSLAGTGSGHGYTF	TGTGCCAGCAGCTTAGCTGGGACAGGGTCGGGCCATGGCTACACCTTC
TRBJ2-1	TRBD2	once	TRBV11-3	CASSLGLANEQFF	TGTGCCAGCAGCTTGGGACTAGCGAATGAGCAGTTCTTC
TRBJ1-6	NA	NA	TRBV19	CASTARRNSPLHF	TGTGCCAGTACTGCACGGAGAAATTCACCCCTCCACTTT
TRBJ2-3	TRBD1	NA	TRBV2	CASTTGGTNTDTQYF	TGTGCCAGCACCACAGGGGGCACTAACACAGATACGCAGTATTTT
TRBJ1-5	NA	NA	TRBV5-8	CASSRDTNQPQHF	TGTGCCAGCAGCCGGGACACAAATCAGCCCCAGCATTTT
TRBJ2-5	NA	NA	TRBV11-2	CASSTRGGQETQYF	TGTGCCAGCAGCACCCGCGGAGGGCAAGAGACCCAGTACTTC
TRBJ2-2	TRBD2	NA	TRBV12-5	CASGLGAGDSGELFF	TGTGCTAGTGGTTTAGGAGCGGGAGATTCCGGGGAGCTGTTTTTT
TRBJ2-1	TRBD2	NA	TRBV7-6	CASSRMVAPQEREDLNEQFF	TGTGCCAGCAGCAGAATGGTTGCGCCCCAAGAGCGGGAGGACCTCAATGAGCAGTTCTTC
TRBJ2-2	TRBD2	NA	TRBV27	CASSSGVGGSRGWDTGELFF	TGTGCCAGCAGTTCTGGGGTGGGCGGGAGTAGAGGTTGGGACACCGGGGAGCTGTTTTTT
TRBJ2-6	TRBD1	NA	TRBV28	CASSLGQGISGANVLTF	TGTGCCAGCAGTCTAGGACAGGGAATATCTGGGGCCAACGTCCTGACTTTC
TRBJ1-1	TRBD1	NA	TRBV19	CASSPGDRTNTEAFF	TGTGCCAGTAGTCCCGGGGACAGAACGAACACTGAAGCTTTCTTT
TRBJ2-2	TRBD1	NA	TRBV20-1	CSASGTGMAGELFF	TGCAGTGCCAGTGGGACAGGGATGGCCGGGGAGCTGTTTTTT
TRBJ1-1	NA	NA	TRBV19	CASRGRARSEAFF	TGTGCCAGCCGCGGCAGGGCGAGATCTGAAGCTTTCTTT
TRBJ1-2	NA	NA	TRBV19	CASSRGITDGYTF	TGTGCCAGTAGCCGCGGCATTACCGATGGCTACACCTTC
TRBJ2-3	TRBD1	NA	TRBV9	CASTTGAASTDTQYF	TGTGCCAGCACCACAGGGGCCGCTAGCACAGATACGCAGTATTTT
TRBJ1-4	NA	NA	TRBV29-1	CSVERGGEKLFF	TGCAGCGTAGAGAGGGGGGGTGAAAAACTGTTTTTT
TRBJ1-5	NA	NA	TRBV30	CAWSDGGEDQPQHF	TGTGCCTGGAGTGACGGGGGGGAGGATCAGCCCCAGCATTTT
TRBJ2-3	TRBD2	NA	TRBV5-4	CASSPPPGREGTDTQYF	TGTGCCAGCAGCCCACCCCCTGGGAGGGAGGGCACAGATACGCAGTATTTT
TRBJ2-7	TRBD1	NA	TRBV7-9	CASSLARGGARSYEQYF	TGTGCCAGCAGCTTAGCGAGAGGGGGCGCAAGGTCGTACGAGCAGTACTTC
TRBJ2-1	NA	NA	TRBV21-1	CASSNCGAIVYNEQFF	TGTGCCAGCAGCAATTGTGGGGCGATAGTTTACAATGAGCAGTTCTTC
TRBJ1-2	NA	NA	TRBV21-1	CASSKGALLYGYTF	TGTGCCAGCAGCAAAGGGGCCCTGTTATATGGCTACACCTTC
TRBJ2-3	TRBD2	NA	TRBV29-1	CSVALGTSDTQYF	TGCAGCGTCGCACTGGGGACTAGCGATACGCAGTATTTT
TRBJ2-3	TRBD1	NA	TRBV19	CASSPTGGFPDTQYF	TGTGCCAGTTCTCCGACAGGGGGCTTCCCAGATACGCAGTATTTT
TRBJ1-6	TRBD1	NA	TRBV6-5	CATAGGFYNSPLHF	TGTGCCACGGCAGGGGGCTTTTATAATTCACCCCTCCACTTT
TRBJ2-3	NA	few	TRBV5-1	CASSLGEDTDTQYF	TGCGCCAGCAGCTTGGGAGAGGACACAGATACGCAGTATTTT
TRBJ1-1	NA	few	TRBV29-1	CSVHTRGWGNTEAFF	TGCAGCGTTCATACCAGGGGTTGGGGGAACACTGAAGCTTTCTTT
TRBJ1-4	NA	NA	TRBV5-1	CASSLNAGRANEKLFF	TGCGCCAGCAGCTTGAATGCAGGGAGGGCTAATGAAAAACTGTTTTTT
TRBJ2-7	TRBD2	NA	TRBV28	CASSLLAGGTSF	TGTGCCAGCAGTTTATTAGCGGGGGGTACGAGCTTC
TRBJ2-2	TRBD1	NA	TRBV19	CASRTRTGAAGELFF	TGTGCCAGTAGGACAAGGACAGGGGCGGCCGGGGAGCTGTTTTTT
TRBJ1-6	NA	NA	TRBV28	CASSLWGQYGNSPLHF	TGTGCCAGCAGTTTATGGGGACAATATGGGAATTCACCCCTCCACTTT
TRBJ1-1	TRBD1	NA	TRBV3-1/TRBV3-2	CASSFGQGSAEAFF	TGTGCCAGCAGCTTTGGACAGGGGAGCGCTGAAGCTTTCTTT
TRBJ1-2	TRBD1	few	TRBV19	CASSMVGQGLNGYTF	TGTGCCAGTAGTATGGTAGGACAGGGTTTAAATGGCTACACCTTC
TRBJ2-5	TRBD2	NA	TRBV7-9	CASSLEAGGGETQYF	TGTGCCAGCAGCTTAGAGGCGGGAGGTGGGGAGACCCAGTACTTC
TRBJ1-1	NA	NA	TRBV20-1	CSASKAGTEAFF	TGCAGTGCTAGTAAGGCAGGGACTGAAGCTTTCTTT
TRBJ1-2	NA	once	TRBV2	CASSLKGKVVYTF	TGTGCCAGCAGTTTGAAGGGGAAAGTTGTCTACACCTTC